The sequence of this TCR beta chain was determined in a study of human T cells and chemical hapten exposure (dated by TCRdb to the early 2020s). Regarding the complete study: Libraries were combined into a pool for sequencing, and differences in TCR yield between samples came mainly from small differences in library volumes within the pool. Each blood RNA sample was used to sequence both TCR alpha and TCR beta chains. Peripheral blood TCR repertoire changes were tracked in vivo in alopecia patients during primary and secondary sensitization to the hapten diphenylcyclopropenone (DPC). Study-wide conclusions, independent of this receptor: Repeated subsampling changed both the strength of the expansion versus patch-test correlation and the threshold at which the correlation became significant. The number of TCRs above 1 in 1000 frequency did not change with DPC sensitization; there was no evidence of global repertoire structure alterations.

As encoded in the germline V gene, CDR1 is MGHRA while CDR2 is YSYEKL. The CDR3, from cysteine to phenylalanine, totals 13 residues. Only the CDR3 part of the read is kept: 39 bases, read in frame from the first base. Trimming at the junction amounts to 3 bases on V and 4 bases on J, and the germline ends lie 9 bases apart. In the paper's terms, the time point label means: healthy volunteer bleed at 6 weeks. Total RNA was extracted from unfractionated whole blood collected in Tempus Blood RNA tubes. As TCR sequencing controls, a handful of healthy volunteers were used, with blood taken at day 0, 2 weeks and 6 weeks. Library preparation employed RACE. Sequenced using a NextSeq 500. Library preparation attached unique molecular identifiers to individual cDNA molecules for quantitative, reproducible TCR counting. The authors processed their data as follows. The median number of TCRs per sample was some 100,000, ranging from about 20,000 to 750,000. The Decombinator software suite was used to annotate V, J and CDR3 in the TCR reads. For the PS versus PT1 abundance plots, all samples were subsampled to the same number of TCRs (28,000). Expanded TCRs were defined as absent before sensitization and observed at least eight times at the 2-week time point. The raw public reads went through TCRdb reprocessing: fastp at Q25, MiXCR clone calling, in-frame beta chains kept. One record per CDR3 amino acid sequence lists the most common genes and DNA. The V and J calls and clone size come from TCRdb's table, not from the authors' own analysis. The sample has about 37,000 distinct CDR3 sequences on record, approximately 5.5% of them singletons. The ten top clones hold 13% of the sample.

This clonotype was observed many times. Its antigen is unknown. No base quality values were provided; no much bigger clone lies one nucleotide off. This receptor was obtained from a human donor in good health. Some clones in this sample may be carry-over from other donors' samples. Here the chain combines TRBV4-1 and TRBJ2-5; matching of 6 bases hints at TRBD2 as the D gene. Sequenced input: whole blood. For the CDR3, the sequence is CASSQGLLETQYF. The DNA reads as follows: TGCGCCAGCAGCCAGGGACTTCTAGAGACCCAGTACTTC.